A single sample is the source of the 19 T cell receptor beta chains below, sequenced in a study of T cell repertoires in cytomegalovirus infection. TCRdb re-called the reads with MiXCR, one entry per CDR3 protein. Here the sample spans hundreds of thousands of distinct CDR3 sequences, around a third being singletons. Their antigens remain unidentified. Material: cultured PBMCs, obtained from culture after CMV antigen stimulation. The receptors shown here come from a human donor in good health (CMV status not recorded). Some clones in this sample may be carry-over from other donors' samples.

This sequence joins TRBV10-3 and TRBJ1-1; the D is unclear. Looked up from germline, CDR1 is ENHRY and CDR2 is SYGVKD. The V end lost 7 bases, the J end lost 1 base, and 10 bases lay between the germline ends. The CDR3 loop spans 13 amino acids. CDR3 region: CAITDGSNTEAFF. CDR3 DNA: TGTGCCATCACGGACGGATCGAACACTGAAGCTTTCTTT.

V usage is TRBV6-1 and J usage is TRBJ1-6; tentatively, D is TRBD1 (6 bases). Germline V lookup: CDR1 MNHNS, CDR2 SASEGT. V gave up 2 bases and J gave up 8 bases, with 13 bases separating them. The CDR3 is 15 amino acids. The CDR3 DNA follows: TGTGCCAGCAGTGAACGGTCAGGGGCTTATTCACCCCTCCACTTT. Its protein is CASSERSGAYSPLHF.

The chain has TRBV20-1 and TRBJ2-3; 7 bases fit TRBD2. The CDR3 runs 12 residues. Per the germline V gene, CDR1 is DFQATT and CDR2 is SNEGSKA (reference sequence). Trimming removed 5 bases from V and 5 bases from J; junction bases left unmatched: 4. CDR3 residues: CSAPGGGDTQYF. In DNA, the CDR3 is TGCAGTGCTCCTGGGGGGGGAGATACGCAGTATTTT.

This sequence joins TRBV7-6 and TRBJ2-3; D is possibly TRBD1 (6 bases). This CDR3 comprises 19 residues. Germline CDR1 and CDR2: SGHVS and FNYEAQ. The V end lost 4 bases, the J end lost 0 bases, and 23 bases lay between the germline ends. CDR3 sequence (DNA): TGTGCCAGCAGCTCGCGGACAGAACCTATCTTGTTTAGCACAGATACGCAGTATTTT. It translates to CASSSRTEPILFSTDTQYF.

The chain recombines TRBV6-2 or TRBV6-3 with TRBJ2-7; either TRBD1 or TRBD2 may supply D (5 bases each). The V end lost 4 bases, the J end lost 3 bases, and 10 bases lay between the germline ends. The CDR3 runs 13 residues. Germline V lookup: CDR1 MNHEY, CDR2 SVGEGT. Here the CDR3 reads CASSWDVGYEQYF. In nucleotides, the CDR3 is TGTGCCAGCAGTTGGGACGTGGGCTACGAGCAGTACTTC.

The genes are TRBV18 and TRBJ1-2; D gene uncertain. Germline V CDR1 and CDR2: KGHSH, LQKENI. V dropped 2 bases and J dropped 8 bases, with 12 bases sitting between them. This CDR3 is 13 amino acids long. CDR3: CASSPGGNGGYTF. CDR3 in DNA: TGTGCCAGCTCACCAGGAGGGAATGGGGGCTACACCTTC.

The chain has TRBV19 and TRBJ2-1, with 7 positions matching TRBD2. J lost 0 bases, V lost 7 bases, and 3 bases had no gene match. The CDR3 runs 14 residues. Germline values: CDR1 LNHDA, CDR2 SQIVND (reference sequence). The DNA for the CDR3 is TGTGCCAGTACAGCGGGACTCTCCTACAATGAGCAGTTCTTC. It codes for CASTAGLSYNEQFF. Full variable domain (remainder filled in from reference TRBV19 and TRBJ2-1): DGGITQSPKYLFRKEGQNVTLSCEQNLNHDAMYWYRQDPGQGLRLIYYSQIVNDFQKGDIAEGYSVSREKKESFPLTVTSAQKNPTAFYLCASTAGLSYNEQFFGPGTRLTVL.

The chain couples TRBV11-1 to TRBJ2-7, with 8 bases that match TRBD1. The germline V gene has CDR1 SGHAT and CDR2 FQDESV (reference sequence). Trimming took 6 bases from V and 5 from J; bases not matched to a gene: 6. This CDR3 is built from 13 residues. In nucleotides, the CDR3 is TGTGCCAGCAGATACGGACAGGGCGACGAGCAGTACTTC. Its protein product is CASRYGQGDEQYF.

This clonotype turned up a few times. The chain has TRBV7-8 and TRBJ2-7, with D perhaps matching TRBD1 or TRBD2 (5 bases each). Germline V gene data show CDR1 as SGHVS and CDR2 as FQNEAQ. Trimming stripped 5 bases from V and 5 bases from J, with 16 bases between. CDR3 length: 14 amino acids. CDR3 in amino acids: CASSHANGGNEQYF. CDR3 nucleotide sequence: TGTGCCAGCAGCCATGCTAATGGGGGAAACGAGCAGTACTTC.

Worth noting for this clonotype: A read error is possible here, since a much larger clone lies one base away. The chain employs TRBV7-2 and TRBJ2-7; D gene ambiguous. V shed 1 base and J shed 0 bases, with 10 bases lying between them. CDR3 length: 15 residues. Per the germline V gene, CDR1 is SGHTA and CDR2 is FQGNSA. The CDR3 DNA reads as TGTGCCAGCAGCTTAGACACCTCGTGCTCCTACGAGCAGTACTTC. It is translated as CASSLDTSCSYEQYF.

The V gene is TRBV28, the J gene TRBJ1-4, with D possibly TRBD1 on 6 matching bases. Trimming took 4 bases from V and 8 from J, leaving 17 bases between them. The CDR3 extends over 15 amino acids. The germline gives CDR1 MDHEN, CDR2 SYDVKM. The CDR3 DNA follows: TGTGCCAGCAGTTCCCCAGGGGTTGTACAGGAAAAACTGTTTTTT. It encodes CASSSPGVVQEKLFF.

This rearrangement joins TRBV7-3 to TRBJ2-7; D call uncertain. CDR1 is SGHTA, CDR2 FQGTGA, per germline. The CDR3 runs 13 residues. The ends were cut back, 5 bases at V and 9 bases at J, with 17 bases in the middle. CDR3 DNA: TGTGCCAGCAGCCAAGACCACCTACGAGGGCAGTACTTC. It is translated as CASSQDHLRGQYF.

Notes on this clonotype: A junction boundary mismatches the germline segment, possibly from a read error. V gene TRBV5-1 combines with J gene TRBJ1-6; 9 nucleotides align to TRBD1. Germline assignment: CDR1 SGHRS and CDR2 YFSETQ. This CDR3 has 13 amino acids. In DNA, the CDR3 is TGCGCCAGCAGCATGGGACAGGGATCACCCCCCCACTTT. As protein: CASSMGQGSPPHF.

The chain combines TRBV6-2 or TRBV6-3 with TRBJ2-1; TRBD1 might be the D (6 bases). The CDR3 length is 16 residues. V lost 2 bases, J lost 5 bases, and 16 bases lay in between. Per germline, CDR1 MNHEY and CDR2 SVGEGT. The CDR3 region is CASSYVGTRSHNEQFF. The CDR3 DNA sequence: TGTGCCAGCAGTTACGTCGGGACAAGGAGCCACAATGAGCAGTTCTTC.

This clonotype was detected a few times. This rearrangement joins TRBV18 to TRBJ1-2; 7 bases map to TRBD1. This CDR3 region has 16 residues. Germline-derived CDR1 and CDR2 are KGHSH and LQKENI. V shed 2 bases, J shed 3 bases, and the junction held 9 bases outside the gene matches. CDR3 amino acids: CASSPGSTGVDYGYTF. The CDR3 DNA reads TGTGCCAGCTCACCAGGGTCTACAGGGGTTGACTATGGCTACACCTTC.

The chain is built from TRBV7-9 and TRBJ1-3; D is undetermined. The V and J ends lost 3 bases and 0 bases respectively, with 12 bases between them. Germline CDR1 is SEHNR and CDR2 is FQNEAQ (reference sequence). The CDR3 spans 16 residues. The chain's CDR3 is CASSFGQTVSGNTIYF. The CDR3 nucleotides read TGTGCCAGCAGCTTTGGGCAGACCGTCTCTGGAAACACCATATATTTT.

This clonotype was found a few times. V gene TRBV10-3 combines with J gene TRBJ1-4; D remains ambiguous. Trimming shortened V by 10 bases and J by 2 bases, and 14 bases separated the two germline ends. Per germline, CDR1 ENHRY and CDR2 SYGVKD. The CDR3 covers 14 residues. The CDR3 loop reads CATKVGPTNEKLFF. In DNA form, the CDR3 reads TGTGCCACCAAGGTCGGGCCCACTAATGAAAAACTGTTTTTT.

The rearrangement joins TRBV7-2 to TRBJ2-6, with a tentative D call TRBD1 (5 bases). Between the trimmed V and J ends, which lost 2 bases and 1 base, there was a span of 12 bases. Germline lookup yields CDR1 SGHTA and CDR2 FQGNSA. This CDR3 region has 17 residues. In DNA, the CDR3 is TGTGCCAGCAGCTTACGTCCCAGGGTGTCTGGGGCCAACGTCCTGACTTTC. As protein: CASSLRPRVSGANVLTF.

This clonotype has at least ten counts. V and J are TRBV7-2 and TRBJ2-1; perhaps TRBD1 as D (6 bases). Between the trimmed V and J ends, which lost 5 bases and 10 bases, there was a span of 18 bases. This CDR3 region has 14 residues. Germline lookup yields CDR1 SGHTA and CDR2 FQGNSA. Here the CDR3 reads CASSPDSSGWEQFF. In DNA form, the CDR3 reads TGTGCCAGCAGCCCGGACAGTTCGGGTTGGGAGCAGTTCTTC.